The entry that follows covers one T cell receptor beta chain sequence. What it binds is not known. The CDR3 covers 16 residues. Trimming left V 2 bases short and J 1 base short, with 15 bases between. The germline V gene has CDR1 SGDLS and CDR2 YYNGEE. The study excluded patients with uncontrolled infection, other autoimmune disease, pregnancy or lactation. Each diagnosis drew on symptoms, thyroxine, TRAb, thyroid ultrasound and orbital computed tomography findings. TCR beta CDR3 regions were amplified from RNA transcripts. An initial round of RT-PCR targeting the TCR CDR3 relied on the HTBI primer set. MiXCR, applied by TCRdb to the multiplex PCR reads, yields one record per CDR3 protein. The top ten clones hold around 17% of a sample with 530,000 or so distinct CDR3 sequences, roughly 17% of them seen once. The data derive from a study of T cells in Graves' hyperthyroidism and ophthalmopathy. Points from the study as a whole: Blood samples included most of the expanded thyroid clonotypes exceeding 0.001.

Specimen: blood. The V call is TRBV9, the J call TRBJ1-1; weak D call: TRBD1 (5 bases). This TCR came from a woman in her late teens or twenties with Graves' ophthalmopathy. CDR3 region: CASSVSPGRGNTEAFF. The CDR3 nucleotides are TGTGCCAGCAGCGTCTCCCCAGGGAGGGGGAACACTGAAGCTTTCTTT. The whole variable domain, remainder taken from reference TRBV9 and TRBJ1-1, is DSGVTQTPKHLITATGQRVTLRCSPRSGDLSVYWYQQSLDQGLQFLIQYYNGEERAKGNILERFSAQQFPDLHSELNLSSLELGDSALYFCASSVSPGRGNTEAFFGQGTRLTVV.